The present T cell receptor (beta chain) was sequenced within a study of blood T cell repertoires in COVID-19. Study background: Sources were T cells, B-cell-depleted T cells, or PBMCs; the material itself was cDNA or gDNA.

Per the authors' pipeline: Amplification of reference gene primers provided the estimated nucleated cell counts. Sequenced by immunoSEQ multiplex PCR; TCRdb stores in-frame clones only, minus some. V and J calls plus clone size are reproduced from that table; the DNA served to infer D and trimming. The sample holds roughly 180,000 clones, 75% to 90% seen once. Two negative PCRs, clearance, or symptom resolution had been documented for recovered Cohort 3 donors. The germline V and J ends were trimmed by 0 bases and 8 bases, with 14 bases remaining between them. The CDR3 totals 15 residues. The germline V gene encodes CDR1 SGHNT and CDR2 YYREEE (reference sequence).

The rearrangement uses TRBV5-4 and TRBJ1-4; D possibly corresponds to TRBD1 (5 bases). The sequence was collected from a man between 40 and 49 years old who had recovered from COVID-19. The sequenced sample was PBMCs or T cells enriched from blood (not recorded which). CDR3 protein: CASSLAGLGGEKLFF. For the CDR3, the DNA is TGTGCCAGCAGCTTGGCGGGACTCGGGGGGGAAAAACTGTTTTTT.